This is a list of T cell receptor beta chains from one sample in a study of T-cell memory formation after mild COVID-19. TCRdb analysed the 5' RACE reads with MiXCR anew, one entry per CDR3 protein. Of roughly 500,000 distinct CDR3 sequences listed, approximately 20% are singletons. Input material: PBMCs or a T cell subset sorted from them (not recorded which). These receptors originate from an adult woman who had mild COVID-19 (a few samples of this study predate the infection). Cell type and time point are not known. CDR3s include the opening cysteine and the closing phenylalanine or tryptophan. The order of the fields is CDR3 DNA, CDR3 protein, V gene, J gene, D gene, clone size. A D gene is named only where the DNA matches it firmly. Not every row has a clone size; where given, it reads once, few, many or a size class.

DNA: TGTGCCAGCAGCCTCCCGGGACAGGGTGTCGGGGAGCAGTTCTTC; CDR3: CASSLPGQGVGEQFF; V: TRBV7-6; J: TRBJ2-1; D: TRBD1; size: NA
DNA: TGTGCCAGTAGTATCCGGGGTGAAGCTTTCTTT; CDR3: CASSIRGEAFF; V: TRBV19; J: TRBJ1-1; D: NA; size: NA
DNA: TGCGCCAGCAGTCCCATGGGGACAAGCTACAATGAGCAGTTCTTC; CDR3: CASSPMGTSYNEQFF; V: TRBV23-1; J: TRBJ2-1; D: NA; size: few
DNA: TGTGCCAGCAGCCAAGTGAACAGCGACTATGGAGCTTCACCCCTCCACTTT; CDR3: CASSQVNSDYGASPLHF; V: TRBV4-2; J: TRBJ1-6; D: NA; size: few
DNA: TGTGCCACCAGCAGAGCCGGACGGGCGTACGAGCAGTACTTC; CDR3: CATSRAGRAYEQYF; V: TRBV15; J: TRBJ2-7; D: NA; size: NA
DNA: TGTGCCAGCAGTTACTCGTTCTCCTACAATGAGCAGTTCTTC; CDR3: CASSYSFSYNEQFF; V: TRBV6-5; J: TRBJ2-1; D: NA; size: NA
DNA: TGTGCCTGGAGTCGGGATGCCTACGAGCAGTACTTC; CDR3: CAWSRDAYEQYF; V: TRBV30; J: TRBJ2-7; D: NA; size: few
DNA: TGTGCCAGAAGCTTCTCAGTGGGCATGAACACTGAAGCTTTCTTT; CDR3: CARSFSVGMNTEAFF; V: TRBV6-6; J: TRBJ1-1; D: NA; size: NA
DNA: TGTGCCAGCAGTGAAAGGTTTAGCTCCTACGAGCAGTACTTC; CDR3: CASSERFSSYEQYF; V: TRBV2; J: TRBJ2-7; D: NA; size: few
DNA: TGTGCCACCTCGGGGGGTAGCGGGAGGCCGCTCTACAATGAGCAGTTCTTC; CDR3: CATSGGSGRPLYNEQFF; V: TRBV24-1; J: TRBJ2-1; D: TRBD2; size: few
DNA: TGTGCCAGCAGTTTTACTTTGGGGTTCACAGATACGCAGTATTTT; CDR3: CASSFTLGFTDTQYF; V: TRBV12-3/TRBV12-4; J: TRBJ2-3; D: NA; size: many
DNA: TGTGCCAGCAGTTATCCAGGCCTAGCGGGGCAGGCCGGGGAGCTGTTTTTT; CDR3: CASSYPGLAGQAGELFF; V: TRBV6-2/TRBV6-3; J: TRBJ2-2; D: TRBD2; size: NA
DNA: TGCGCCAGCAGCCAAGACGAGGGGCAAGGAACTGAAGCTTTCTTT; CDR3: CASSQDEGQGTEAFF; V: TRBV4-3; J: TRBJ1-1; D: NA; size: NA
DNA: TGTGCCAGCAGTAAGCGGGACCCTGGGCGGGAGCTGTTTTTT; CDR3: CASSKRDPGRELFF; V: TRBV6-5; J: TRBJ2-2; D: TRBD2; size: NA
DNA: TGTGCCAGCAGTTTTGCGGATGCTGGGGCCAACGTCCTGACTTTC; CDR3: CASSFADAGANVLTF; V: TRBV12-3/TRBV12-4; J: TRBJ2-6; D: NA; size: NA
DNA: TGCAGTGCCTGGACAGGGGGTAAATCAGCTAATGAAAAACTGTTTTTT; CDR3: CSAWTGGKSANEKLFF; V: TRBV20-1; J: TRBJ1-4; D: TRBD1; size: NA
DNA: TGTGCCAGCAGTGATTACGGGGGGGGCAATGAGCAGTTCTTC; CDR3: CASSDYGGGNEQFF; V: TRBV25-1; J: TRBJ2-1; D: TRBD2; size: NA
DNA: TGTGCCAGCTCACCCTGGACAGGGGGCGAGTACGAGCAGTACTTC; CDR3: CASSPWTGGEYEQYF; V: TRBV18; J: TRBJ2-7; D: TRBD1; size: NA
DNA: TGTGCCAGCAGCCGCAGATTTGAGCAGTTCTTC; CDR3: CASSRRFEQFF; V: TRBV3-1; J: TRBJ2-1; D: NA; size: NA
DNA: TGCGCCAGAAGACCCGGTGGGGCGGATGAAAAACTGTTTTTT; CDR3: CARRPGGADEKLFF; V: TRBV10-1; J: TRBJ1-4; D: NA; size: once
DNA: TGTGCCAGCAGAGGTCCGTCTATGAGCTACACCTTC; CDR3: CASRGPSMSYTF; V: TRBV2; J: TRBJ1-2; D: NA; size: NA
DNA: TGCAGCGTTGAAGGTCGACAGGAGAACTCCTACGAGCAGTACTTC; CDR3: CSVEGRQENSYEQYF; V: TRBV29-1; J: TRBJ2-7; D: NA; size: NA
DNA: TGTGCCAGCAGTGAAAGACAGGGGGCCGGGGAGACCCAGTACTTC; CDR3: CASSERQGAGETQYF; V: TRBV25-1; J: TRBJ2-5; D: TRBD1; size: NA
DNA: TGTGCCAGCAGCCAGGGTACGACGGGACAGAACACTGAAGCTTTCTTT; CDR3: CASSQGTTGQNTEAFF; V: TRBV3-1; J: TRBJ1-1; D: NA; size: once
DNA: TGTGCCAGCAGTAGGGCTGCAGGTAGCACAGATACGCAGTATTTT; CDR3: CASSRAAGSTDTQYF; V: TRBV2; J: TRBJ2-3; D: NA; size: NA
DNA: TGTGCCAGCAGTGAAGCCCGGGACAGCAGGTACGAGCAGTACTTC; CDR3: CASSEARDSRYEQYF; V: TRBV2; J: TRBJ2-7; D: TRBD1; size: NA
DNA: TGTGCCAGCAGCTTAGACAGGATGAGGGTCGAGCAGTACTTC; CDR3: CASSLDRMRVEQYF; V: TRBV7-2; J: TRBJ2-7; D: NA; size: many
DNA: TGCAGTGCTAGAGGGGCAGGGAACAATCAGCCCCAGCATTTT; CDR3: CSARGAGNNQPQHF; V: TRBV20-1; J: TRBJ1-5; D: NA; size: few
DNA: TGTGCCAGCGGATTTTATACCTCAGATACGCAGTATTTT; CDR3: CASGFYTSDTQYF; V: TRBV7-9; J: TRBJ2-3; D: NA; size: few
DNA: TGTGCCAGCAGTTCGGACAGGACCAGCTCCTACGAGCAGTACTTC; CDR3: CASSSDRTSSYEQYF; V: TRBV5-5; J: TRBJ2-7; D: TRBD1; size: few
DNA: TGTGCCAGCAGCTCGACGACTAGCGGGAGGGCACGCACAGATACGCAGTATTTT; CDR3: CASSSTTSGRARTDTQYF; V: TRBV7-2; J: TRBJ2-3; D: TRBD2; size: NA
DNA: TGTGCCTGGAGAAGTCCGAATACTAACTATGGCTACACCTTC; CDR3: CAWRSPNTNYGYTF; V: TRBV30; J: TRBJ1-2; D: NA; size: NA
DNA: TGTGCCAGCAGCCCGCCAACAAGCTACGAGCAGTACTTC; CDR3: CASSPPTSYEQYF; V: TRBV28; J: TRBJ2-7; D: NA; size: NA
DNA: TGTGCCAGCAGCCCACGGACAGGGGGAGGAGAGGAGACCCAGTACTTC; CDR3: CASSPRTGGGEETQYF; V: TRBV5-4; J: TRBJ2-5; D: TRBD1; size: NA
DNA: TGCAGCGTTGTGACAGGGAAGGTTGAAAAACTGTTTTTT; CDR3: CSVVTGKVEKLFF; V: TRBV29-1; J: TRBJ1-4; D: TRBD1; size: many
DNA: TGTGCCAGCAGCCCGGGACAGCTTCTCGACTATGGCTACACCTTC; CDR3: CASSPGQLLDYGYTF; V: TRBV7-2; J: TRBJ1-2; D: TRBD1; size: few
DNA: TGCAGTGCTAGATGGTTGGGTCTAGCGGGAACTAACTCCTACGAGCAGTACTTC; CDR3: CSARWLGLAGTNSYEQYF; V: TRBV20-1; J: TRBJ2-7; D: TRBD2; size: few
DNA: TGCGCCAGCAGCTCAGGACAGGGTCCCACAGATACGCAGTATTTT; CDR3: CASSSGQGPTDTQYF; V: TRBV5-1; J: TRBJ2-3; D: TRBD1; size: NA
DNA: TGTGCCAGCAGGCTTAGACAGGGTCCCTACGAGCAGTACTTC; CDR3: CASRLRQGPYEQYF; V: TRBV27; J: TRBJ2-7; D: TRBD1; size: few
DNA: TGCGCCAGCAGCCTAACGGACAGGGCTTTTTATGGCTACACCTTC; CDR3: CASSLTDRAFYGYTF; V: TRBV5-1; J: TRBJ1-2; D: TRBD1; size: NA
DNA: TGTGCCAGCAGCGGCACCACAGATACGCAGTATTTT; CDR3: CASSGTTDTQYF; V: TRBV5-4; J: TRBJ2-3; D: NA; size: NA
DNA: TGCAGTGCCACCCGGGACTCCTACAAAGAGACCCAGTACTTC; CDR3: CSATRDSYKETQYF; V: TRBV20-1; J: TRBJ2-5; D: NA; size: few
DNA: TGTGCCAGCAGTTCACCTGGACTAGCGGGGGTATACGAGCAGTACTTC; CDR3: CASSSPGLAGVYEQYF; V: TRBV27; J: TRBJ2-7; D: TRBD2; size: NA
DNA: TGTGCCAGCAGCTTATTGGGGGGAGGGCCAGATACGCAGTATTTT; CDR3: CASSLLGGGPDTQYF; V: TRBV7-3; J: TRBJ2-3; D: TRBD2; size: few
DNA: TGTGCCAGCTCAATCCCACAGGGGAGGTCCTACGAGCAGTACTTC; CDR3: CASSIPQGRSYEQYF; V: TRBV3-1; J: TRBJ2-7; D: NA; size: NA
DNA: TGTGCCAGCAGCACCGGGCCATTAGGAAACACCATATATTTT; CDR3: CASSTGPLGNTIYF; V: TRBV7-2; J: TRBJ1-3; D: NA; size: few
DNA: TGTGCCAGCAGCTTTCCGGGACTAGCGATCACCGGGGAGCTGTTTTTT; CDR3: CASSFPGLAITGELFF; V: TRBV7-8; J: TRBJ2-2; D: TRBD2; size: few
DNA: TGCGCCGGGACTTCAGAGGGGGACACTGAAGCTTTCTTT; CDR3: CAGTSEGDTEAFF; V: TRBV4-1; J: TRBJ1-1; D: NA; size: many